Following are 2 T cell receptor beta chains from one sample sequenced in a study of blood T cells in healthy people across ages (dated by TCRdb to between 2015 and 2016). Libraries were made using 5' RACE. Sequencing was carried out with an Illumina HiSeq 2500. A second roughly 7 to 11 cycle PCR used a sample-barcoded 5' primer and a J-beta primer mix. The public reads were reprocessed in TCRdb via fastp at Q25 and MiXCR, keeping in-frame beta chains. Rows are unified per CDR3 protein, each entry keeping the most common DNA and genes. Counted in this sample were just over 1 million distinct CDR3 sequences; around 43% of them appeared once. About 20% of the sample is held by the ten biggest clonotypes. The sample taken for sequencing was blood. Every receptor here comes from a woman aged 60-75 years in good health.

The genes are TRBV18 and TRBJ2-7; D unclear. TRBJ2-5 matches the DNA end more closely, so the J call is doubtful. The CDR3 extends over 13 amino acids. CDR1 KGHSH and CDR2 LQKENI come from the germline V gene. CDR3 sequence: CASSLFPDETQYF. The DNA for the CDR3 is TGTGCCAGCTCACTATTTCCGGATGAGACCCAGTACTTC.

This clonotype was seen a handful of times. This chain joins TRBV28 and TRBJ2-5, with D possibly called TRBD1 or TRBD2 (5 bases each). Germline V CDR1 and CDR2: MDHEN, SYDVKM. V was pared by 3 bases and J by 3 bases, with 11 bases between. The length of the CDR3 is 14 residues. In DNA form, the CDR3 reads TGTGCCAGCAGTTTCCGGGACGATAAAGAGACCCAGTACTTC. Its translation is CASSFRDDKETQYF. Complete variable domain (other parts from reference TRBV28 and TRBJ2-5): DVKVTQSSRYLVKRTGEKVFLECVQDMDHENMFWYRQDPGLGLRLIYFSYDVKMKEKGDIPEGYSVSREKKERFSLILESASTNQTSMYLCASSFRDDKETQYFGPGTRLLVL.